This T cell receptor beta chain is drawn from a study of blood T cell repertoires in COVID-19. Profiled with immunoSEQ multiplex PCR; TCRdb holds only in-frame clones, not every one. The sample contains 150,000 to 200,000 clones, roughly four fifths of which appear only once. V shed 7 bases and J shed 3 bases, with 16 bases lying between them. Germline values: CDR1 LNHDA, CDR2 SQIVND (reference sequence). The CDR3 runs 15 residues. Sequenced input: peripheral blood. The J gene is TRBJ1-5, the V gene TRBV19; maybe TRBD1 (5 bases). The TCR comes from a man in his 60s with active or convalescent COVID-19. The CDR3 protein is CASNSGLSPNQPQHF. CDR3 nucleotide sequence: TGTGCCAGTAACTCGGGACTTTCGCCCAATCAGCCCCAGCATTTT. Full variable domain (outside the CDR3, taken from reference TRBV19 and TRBJ1-5): DGGITQSPKYLFRKEGQNVTLSCEQNLNHDAMYWYRQDPGQGLRLIYYSQIVNDFQKGDIAEGYSVSREKKESFPLTVTSAQKNPTAFYLCASNSGLSPNQPQHFGDGTRLSIL.